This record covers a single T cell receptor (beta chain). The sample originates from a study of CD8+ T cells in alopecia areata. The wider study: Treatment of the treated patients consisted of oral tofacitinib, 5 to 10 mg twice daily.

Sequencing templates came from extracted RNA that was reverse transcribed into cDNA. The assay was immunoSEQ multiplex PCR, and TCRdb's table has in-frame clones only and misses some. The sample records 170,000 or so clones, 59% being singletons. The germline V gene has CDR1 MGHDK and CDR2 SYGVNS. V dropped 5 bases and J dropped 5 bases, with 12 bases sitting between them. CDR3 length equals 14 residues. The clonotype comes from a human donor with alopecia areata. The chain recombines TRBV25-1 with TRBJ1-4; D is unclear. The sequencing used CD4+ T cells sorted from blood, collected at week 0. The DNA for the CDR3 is TGTGCCAGCAGTCGGAGGTCTGACAATGAAAAACTGTTTTTT. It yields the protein CASSRRSDNEKLFF.